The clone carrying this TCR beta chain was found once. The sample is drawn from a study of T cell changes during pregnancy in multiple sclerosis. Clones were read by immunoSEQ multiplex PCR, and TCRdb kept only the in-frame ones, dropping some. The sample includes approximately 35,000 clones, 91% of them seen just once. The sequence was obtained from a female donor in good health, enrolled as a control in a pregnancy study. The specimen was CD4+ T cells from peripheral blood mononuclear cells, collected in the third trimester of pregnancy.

The CDR3 coding sequence is TGCGCCAGCAGCCTTGGGGGGGAAGAGACCCAGTACTTC. Residues: CASSLGGEETQYF. The chain uses TRBV5-1 and TRBJ2-5, with 7 bases identical to TRBD2. The germline CDR1 and CDR2 sequences are SGHRS and YFSETQ. V lost 4 bases, J lost 3 bases, and 3 bases stayed unmatched. The length of the CDR3 is 13 residues.